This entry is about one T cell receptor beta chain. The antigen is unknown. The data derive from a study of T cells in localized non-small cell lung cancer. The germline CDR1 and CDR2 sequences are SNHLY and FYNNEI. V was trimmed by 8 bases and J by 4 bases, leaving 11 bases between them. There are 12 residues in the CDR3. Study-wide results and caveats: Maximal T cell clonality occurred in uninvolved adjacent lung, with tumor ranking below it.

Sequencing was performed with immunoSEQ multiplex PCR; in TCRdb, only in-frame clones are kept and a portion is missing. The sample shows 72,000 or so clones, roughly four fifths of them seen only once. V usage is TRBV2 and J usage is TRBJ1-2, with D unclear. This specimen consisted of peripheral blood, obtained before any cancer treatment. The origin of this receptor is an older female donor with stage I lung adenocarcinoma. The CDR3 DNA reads TGTGCCAGCGGGGATTATTCCTATGGCTACACCTTC. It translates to CASGDYSYGYTF.